This TCR beta chain was found in a study of shared clonotypes between healthy human individuals. Study-level background: With ages of 18 to 49, the donors were two women and three men.

Trimming at V came to 5 bases and at J to 6 bases, leaving 7 bases not matched to a gene. Germline V lookup: CDR1 MNHNY, CDR2 SVGAGI (reference sequence). This CDR3 contains 15 residues. General study points: The sharing of 5% to 6.5% of naive CD4 clonotypes was seen across several donors. Rarefaction showed sorted-subset sequencing was incomplete despite large depth.

Concerning this clone: Its matching antigen is unknown.

The assay was run at deep level. Method: immunoSEQ multiplex PCR; TCRdb's copy keeps in-frame clones and lacks some. The sample lists 2 million to 2.5 million clones; just over 90% were seen once. The V call is TRBV6-6, the J call TRBJ2-2; 9 positions agree with TRBD1. The TCR originated in a man in his late teens or twenties in good health. Some clones in this sample may be carry-over from other donors' samples. Sequenced: naive CD4+ T cells from PBMCs. The sample's subset: CD45RA+ positively selected. The CDR3 here is CASSLRTGDAGELFF. The CDR3 DNA is TGTGCCAGCAGTCTACGGACAGGGGATGCCGGGGAGCTGTTTTTT.